A selection of T cell receptor beta chains follows, all from one sample in a study of shared clonotypes between healthy human individuals. Measured with immunoSEQ multiplex PCR; TCRdb has only the in-frame clones, and not every one. The sample lists about 770,000 clones, around 70% occurring once. The sequenced sample consisted of memory CD4+ T cells sorted from blood. These receptors all come from a woman aged 30 to 39 in good health. Both conserved end residues are part of each CDR3. Each record gives: CDR3 DNA, CDR3 protein, V gene, D gene, clone size, J gene. A D gene is named only where the DNA matches it firmly. Clone size appears in some rows only: once, few, many, or a class for an expanded clone.

cdr3_nt: TGTGCCTGCGCCCGACAGGGATCTGGCTACACCTTC; cdr3_aa: CACARQGSGYTF; v_call: TRBV30; d_call: TRBD1; clone_size: NA; j_call: TRBJ1-2
cdr3_nt: TGTGCCAGCAGCTGGGACGGGAACTATGGCTACACCTTC; cdr3_aa: CASSWDGNYGYTF; v_call: TRBV11-2; d_call: NA; clone_size: few; j_call: TRBJ1-2
cdr3_nt: TGTGCCAGCAGTTCCCGAAAAACCTACACAGATACGCAGTATTTT; cdr3_aa: CASSSRKTYTDTQYF; v_call: TRBV28; d_call: NA; clone_size: NA; j_call: TRBJ2-3
cdr3_nt: TGTGCCAGCAGCCCCCAAGGGACGCGGACTAGATACAATGAGCAGTTCTTC; cdr3_aa: CASSPQGTRTRYNEQFF; v_call: TRBV11-2; d_call: TRBD2; clone_size: few; j_call: TRBJ2-1
cdr3_nt: TGCGCCAGCAGCTTGGAAACAGGGCAGGGCCAAGAGACCCAGTACTTC; cdr3_aa: CASSLETGQGQETQYF; v_call: TRBV5-1; d_call: NA; clone_size: NA; j_call: TRBJ2-5
cdr3_nt: TGTGCCAGCAGCCGGCGGGCCACAGGTTTGAACACTGAAGCTTTCTTT; cdr3_aa: CASSRRATGLNTEAFF; v_call: TRBV7-2; d_call: NA; clone_size: NA; j_call: TRBJ1-1
cdr3_nt: TGTGCCAGTAGTGAACAGGGACCCTACACTGAAGCTTTCTTT; cdr3_aa: CASSEQGPYTEAFF; v_call: TRBV19; d_call: NA; clone_size: NA; j_call: TRBJ1-1
cdr3_nt: TGTGCCTGGAGCGATGGGACTGGAAATGAAAAACTGTTTTTT; cdr3_aa: CAWSDGTGNEKLFF; v_call: TRBV30; d_call: NA; clone_size: NA; j_call: TRBJ1-4
cdr3_nt: TGCGCCAGCAGCCCGACGGCGGGAGTGTACGAGCAGTACTTC; cdr3_aa: CASSPTAGVYEQYF; v_call: TRBV5-1; d_call: TRBD2; clone_size: NA; j_call: TRBJ2-7
cdr3_nt: TGCGCCAGCAGCCCTAGGACCGGGACAGGGGATGACACCGGGGAGCTGTTTTTT; cdr3_aa: CASSPRTGTGDDTGELFF; v_call: TRBV5-1; d_call: TRBD1; clone_size: NA; j_call: TRBJ2-2
cdr3_nt: TGTGCCAGCAGTCGGGGGAGGGCGGGGATCAATGAGCAGTTCTTC; cdr3_aa: CASSRGRAGINEQFF; v_call: TRBV25-1; d_call: TRBD2; clone_size: NA; j_call: TRBJ2-1
cdr3_nt: TGTGCCAGCAGCCCGGGGACTAGCGGGAGCCGTCTAGGGTCCCAGTACTTC; cdr3_aa: CASSPGTSGSRLGSQYF; v_call: TRBV5-4; d_call: TRBD2; clone_size: NA; j_call: TRBJ2-5
cdr3_nt: TGCGCCAGCAGCCAAGCTTCCAGCGGGACATCCTACAATGAGCAGTTCTTC; cdr3_aa: CASSQASSGTSYNEQFF; v_call: TRBV4-1; d_call: NA; clone_size: NA; j_call: TRBJ2-1
cdr3_nt: TGTGCCAGCAGCAGACCGGGACTAGCGGACTCGGCAGATACGCAGTATTTT; cdr3_aa: CASSRPGLADSADTQYF; v_call: TRBV5-4; d_call: TRBD2; clone_size: NA; j_call: TRBJ2-3
cdr3_nt: TGCGCCAGTACACAGGGAACCTACTCCTACGAGCAGTACTTC; cdr3_aa: CASTQGTYSYEQYF; v_call: TRBV5-1; d_call: NA; clone_size: few; j_call: TRBJ2-7
cdr3_nt: TGTGCCAGCACCAAAGACAGGGACCGACAAGAGACCCAGTACTTC; cdr3_aa: CASTKDRDRQETQYF; v_call: TRBV6-5; d_call: TRBD1; clone_size: NA; j_call: TRBJ2-5
cdr3_nt: TGTGCCAGCAGCACCTGGACAGGGGGCGCCTACGAGCAGTACTTC; cdr3_aa: CASSTWTGGAYEQYF; v_call: TRBV28; d_call: TRBD1; clone_size: NA; j_call: TRBJ2-7
cdr3_nt: TGTGCCAGCAGCTTAGCGGGAAGTACAGATACGCAGTATTTT; cdr3_aa: CASSLAGSTDTQYF; v_call: TRBV7-9; d_call: NA; clone_size: NA; j_call: TRBJ2-3
cdr3_nt: TGTGCCAGCAGTTTATCGGTAGCGGGCACTAACGAGCAGTACTTC; cdr3_aa: CASSLSVAGTNEQYF; v_call: TRBV27; d_call: TRBD2; clone_size: NA; j_call: TRBJ2-7
cdr3_nt: TGTGCCAGCTGGGCCGGGATGAACACTGAAGCTTTCTTT; cdr3_aa: CASWAGMNTEAFF; v_call: TRBV6-5; d_call: NA; clone_size: NA; j_call: TRBJ1-1
cdr3_nt: TGTGCCATCAGTGAGGAAGCGCTACAAAAAGCTTTCTTT; cdr3_aa: CAISEEALQKAFF; v_call: TRBV10-3; d_call: NA; clone_size: NA; j_call: TRBJ1-1
cdr3_nt: TGTGCCAGCAGCTTAGACGGTACTGATAATGAAAAACTGTTTTTT; cdr3_aa: CASSLDGTDNEKLFF; v_call: TRBV11-2; d_call: NA; clone_size: NA; j_call: TRBJ1-4
cdr3_nt: TGCGCCAGCAGCTTGGCGTCTCTAGAACTGTACGAGCAGTACTTC; cdr3_aa: CASSLASLELYEQYF; v_call: TRBV5-1; d_call: NA; clone_size: NA; j_call: TRBJ2-7
cdr3_nt: TGCGCCAGCAGCAAGACTAGCGGGGCGTACAATGAGCAGTTCTTC; cdr3_aa: CASSKTSGAYNEQFF; v_call: TRBV5-1; d_call: TRBD2; clone_size: few; j_call: TRBJ2-1
cdr3_nt: TGTGCCAGCAGCCAAGTCCTAGGACAAAAGAACACTGAAGCTTTCTTT; cdr3_aa: CASSQVLGQKNTEAFF; v_call: TRBV14; d_call: NA; clone_size: NA; j_call: TRBJ1-1
cdr3_nt: TGCGCCAGCAGTTCAATTCCGGGACAGGGAAACCAGCCCCAGCATTTT; cdr3_aa: CASSSIPGQGNQPQHF; v_call: TRBV10-1; d_call: TRBD1; clone_size: once; j_call: TRBJ1-5
cdr3_nt: TGTGCCAGCTCACCGGGGGACGGTAATCAGCCCCAGCATTTT; cdr3_aa: CASSPGDGNQPQHF; v_call: TRBV18; d_call: NA; clone_size: NA; j_call: TRBJ1-5
cdr3_nt: TGTGCCAGCAGTTTCGCGGGGGCGTATGGCTACACCTTC; cdr3_aa: CASSFAGAYGYTF; v_call: TRBV28; d_call: NA; clone_size: few; j_call: TRBJ1-2
cdr3_nt: TGTGCCAGCAGCCAGATAAAGTCAGGGGGTGAGCAGTTCTTC; cdr3_aa: CASSQIKSGGEQFF; v_call: TRBV14; d_call: TRBD1; clone_size: NA; j_call: TRBJ2-1
cdr3_nt: TGTGCCTGGAGCCTCCAGGGGCGGGGGTACTCACCCCTCCACTTT; cdr3_aa: CAWSLQGRGYSPLHF; v_call: TRBV30; d_call: NA; clone_size: NA; j_call: TRBJ1-6
cdr3_nt: TGTGCCAGCATGGGGGGGTCAGTGAACACTGAAGCTTTCTTT; cdr3_aa: CASMGGSVNTEAFF; v_call: TRBV2; d_call: NA; clone_size: NA; j_call: TRBJ1-1
cdr3_nt: TGTGCCAGCAGCGCAGGGACTGGAAACACCATATATTTT; cdr3_aa: CASSAGTGNTIYF; v_call: TRBV9; d_call: NA; clone_size: many; j_call: TRBJ1-3
cdr3_nt: TGTGCCAGCAGCTCCTATGGGGGGCAATGGGAGACCCAGTACTTC; cdr3_aa: CASSSYGGQWETQYF; v_call: TRBV11-2; d_call: NA; clone_size: NA; j_call: TRBJ2-5
cdr3_nt: TGCGCCAGCAGCTCAGCGGGTGTACAAGAGACCCAGTACTTC; cdr3_aa: CASSSAGVQETQYF; v_call: TRBV5-1; d_call: NA; clone_size: many; j_call: TRBJ2-5
cdr3_nt: TGTGCCAGCAGTTACTGGGCTGGTAAGCACAATGAGCAGTTCTTC; cdr3_aa: CASSYWAGKHNEQFF; v_call: TRBV6-5; d_call: NA; clone_size: few; j_call: TRBJ2-1
cdr3_nt: TGTGCCAGCAGCTGGGGGGCCGGGGAGCTGTTTTTT; cdr3_aa: CASSWGAGELFF; v_call: TRBV6-1; d_call: NA; clone_size: NA; j_call: TRBJ2-2
cdr3_nt: TGCGCCAGCAGTCAGGCTGGCGTGGAAGAGACCCAGTACTTC; cdr3_aa: CASSQAGVEETQYF; v_call: TRBV5-1; d_call: NA; clone_size: NA; j_call: TRBJ2-5
cdr3_nt: TGTGCCAGCAGTTTAGGGACAGGGGGCTCCTACAATGAGCAGTTCTTC; cdr3_aa: CASSLGTGGSYNEQFF; v_call: TRBV27; d_call: TRBD1; clone_size: few; j_call: TRBJ2-1
cdr3_nt: TGTGCCAGTAGTATACAGGGGGCCCTCTACGAGCAGTACTTC; cdr3_aa: CASSIQGALYEQYF; v_call: TRBV19; d_call: TRBD1; clone_size: NA; j_call: TRBJ2-7
cdr3_nt: TGCGCCAGCAGCGTTGACAGACGGGGAACTGAAGCTTTCTTT; cdr3_aa: CASSVDRRGTEAFF; v_call: TRBV10-1; d_call: NA; clone_size: NA; j_call: TRBJ1-1
cdr3_nt: TGCGCCAGCAGCCTGGACGCGAGCTCCTACAATGAGCAGTTCTTC; cdr3_aa: CASSLDASSYNEQFF; v_call: TRBV5-1; d_call: NA; clone_size: NA; j_call: TRBJ2-1
cdr3_nt: TGTGCCAGCAGTTTTGTCGGGGGGCGAGGGGCTAATGAAAAACTGTTTTTT; cdr3_aa: CASSFVGGRGANEKLFF; v_call: TRBV28; d_call: NA; clone_size: NA; j_call: TRBJ1-4
cdr3_nt: TGTGCCAGCAGCCCTCGGAGGGTAGGCGAGCAGTACTTC; cdr3_aa: CASSPRRVGEQYF; v_call: TRBV7-7; d_call: NA; clone_size: few; j_call: TRBJ2-7
cdr3_nt: TGTGCCAGCAGTTACTCGCTTTCTCTAGCGAGCTACGAGCAGTACTTC; cdr3_aa: CASSYSLSLASYEQYF; v_call: TRBV6-5; d_call: NA; clone_size: NA; j_call: TRBJ2-7
cdr3_nt: TGTGCCAGTACTTATGGACGGACCCAGTACTTC; cdr3_aa: CASTYGRTQYF; v_call: TRBV19; d_call: NA; clone_size: once; j_call: TRBJ2-5
cdr3_nt: TGTGCCTGGAGTGTAGCGGCTAGCGGGGGACAAGAGACCCAGTACTTC; cdr3_aa: CAWSVAASGGQETQYF; v_call: TRBV30; d_call: TRBD2; clone_size: NA; j_call: TRBJ2-5
cdr3_nt: TGTGCCAGCAGTTACGTTAATACAGGGAGGAGCGGCTACACCTTC; cdr3_aa: CASSYVNTGRSGYTF; v_call: TRBV6-6; d_call: NA; clone_size: NA; j_call: TRBJ1-2
cdr3_nt: TGTGCCAGCAGCCTCACCGGAAACACCATATATTTT; cdr3_aa: CASSLTGNTIYF; v_call: TRBV7-6; d_call: NA; clone_size: NA; j_call: TRBJ1-3
cdr3_nt: TGTGCCAGTAGGTTACAGGATAACTATGGCTACACCTTC; cdr3_aa: CASRLQDNYGYTF; v_call: TRBV19; d_call: NA; clone_size: NA; j_call: TRBJ1-2
cdr3_nt: TGTGCCAGCAGTGAAAAGAGCGGGAGTAAGGAGACCCAGTACTTC; cdr3_aa: CASSEKSGSKETQYF; v_call: TRBV25-1; d_call: TRBD2; clone_size: NA; j_call: TRBJ2-5